The present T cell receptor beta chain was sequenced within a study of shared clonotypes between healthy human individuals. Note on this clone: Its target is unknown.

This CDR3 has 15 amino acids. The germline V gene has CDR1 MNHEY and CDR2 SMNVEV (reference sequence). V was trimmed by 5 bases and J by 5 bases, leaving 18 bases between them. Naive CD8 cells were CD45RO-negative, positively selected for CCR7, excluding terminally differentiated effector memory CD45RA+ cells. The study's findings and limits: Researchers found naive subsets generally carried larger estimated richness than memory subsets. Incomplete sequencing of sorted subsets was indicated by rarefaction despite large depth.

The repertoire was sequenced with immunoSEQ multiplex PCR; TCRdb's copy has only in-frame clones and lacks some. This table holds approximately 840,000 clones, 90% to 98% found once. This clonotype was sampled from a young man in good health. Sequences were obtained from naive CD8+ T cells sorted from blood. The gene calls are TRBV27 and TRBJ1-2, with a tentative D call TRBD1 (6 bases). CDR3 sequence (DNA): TGTGCCAGCAGTCCATATCCGGGGGGCGCTTATGGCTACACCTTC. Translated, it gives CASSPYPGGAYGYTF.